The clone carrying this T cell receptor (beta chain) has more than one count but fewer than ten. What it binds is unknown. This specimen comes from a study of OX40 agonist ivuxolimab in advanced cancers. Overall study: Eligibility admitted prior anti-PD-1, anti-PD-L1 or anti-CTLA-4 therapy; about 40% had some.

Study-wide points: On average, a greater number of expanded clones characterised CD8+ T cells relative to CD4+. People who partly responded at 0.1-3.0 mg/kg had some of the least clonal expansion seen.

Losses at the gene ends were 10 bases for V and 0 bases for J; bases not matched to a gene: 9. CDR1 is LNHDA, CDR2 SQIVND, per germline (reference sequence). The CDR3 has 15 amino acids. Generated by immunoSEQ multiplex PCR, the TCRdb table keeps only in-frame clones and is missing some. Altogether roughly 49,000 clones are present, around 79% being singletons, with the ten largest covering roughly 7.3%. No patient had autoimmune disease or received systemic immunosuppression. V gene TRBV19 combines with J gene TRBJ1-5, with TRBD1 matching 7 bases. This sequence originates from an adult with an advanced solid tumor such as melanoma, head and neck, liver or kidney cancer. The sample consisted of CD4+ or CD8+ T cells sorted from blood, taken in a trial of the OX40 agonist ivuxolimab. This chain's CDR3 is CATKGQLYSNQPQHF. The CDR3 DNA reads TGTGCCACCAAGGGACAGCTTTATAGCAATCAGCCCCAGCATTTT.